This entry describes one T cell receptor (beta chain). Antigen unknown. Germline CDR1 is LNHNV and CDR2 is YYDKDF (reference sequence). V was pared by 0 bases and J by 7 bases, with 15 bases between. The CDR3 spans 15 residues. The sample is drawn from a study of regulatory T cells in long-lasting Graves disease. Building the TCR beta libraries relied on iRepertoire HTBI primers, and CDR3 regions underwent Arm-PCR. TCRdb recomputed calls from the multiplex PCR reads with MiXCR, one row per CDR3 protein. The table includes approximately 690,000 distinct CDR3 sequences, 25% to 35% detected once. As to time point: persistent/refractory GD, antithyroid drugs over 5 years with positive TRAb. PBMC-extracted RNA yielded the TCR library. General study points: Whereas new patients shared some 970 public clonotypes, persistent patients shared more, at about 3,000. Persistent Graves' disease cases displayed lower TCR diversity than newly diagnosed ones. With a small sample size, accuracy may have been reduced. Thyroid tissue went unexamined; only peripheral blood was analyzed.

V and J are TRBV15 and TRBJ2-5; D unclear. This receptor was taken from a female donor with Graves disease. Specimen: peripheral blood mononuclear cells (PBMCs), collected when the disease was refractory, from a patient treated with antithyroid drugs. CDR3 DNA: TGTGCCACCAGCAGAGATATCGACGGGCCTGGGACCCAGTACTTC. It codes for CATSRDIDGPGTQYF.